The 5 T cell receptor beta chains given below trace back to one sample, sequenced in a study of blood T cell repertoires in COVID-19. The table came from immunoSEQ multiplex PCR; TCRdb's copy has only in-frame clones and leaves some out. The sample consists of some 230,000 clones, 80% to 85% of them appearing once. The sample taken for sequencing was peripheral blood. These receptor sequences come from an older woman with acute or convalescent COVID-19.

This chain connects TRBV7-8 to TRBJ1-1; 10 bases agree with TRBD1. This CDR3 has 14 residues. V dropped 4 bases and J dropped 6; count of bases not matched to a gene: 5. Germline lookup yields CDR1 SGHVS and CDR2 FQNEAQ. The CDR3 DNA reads TGTGCCAGCAGCTCGGGACAGGGGTGGTCTGAAGCTTTCTTT. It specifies CASSSGQGWSEAFF. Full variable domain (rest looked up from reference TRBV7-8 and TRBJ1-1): GAGVSQSPRYKVAKRGQDVALRCDPISGHVSLFWYQQALGQGPEFLTYFQNEAQLDKSGLPSDRFFAERPEGSVSTLKIQRTQQEDSAVYLCASSSGQGWSEAFFGQGTRLTVV.

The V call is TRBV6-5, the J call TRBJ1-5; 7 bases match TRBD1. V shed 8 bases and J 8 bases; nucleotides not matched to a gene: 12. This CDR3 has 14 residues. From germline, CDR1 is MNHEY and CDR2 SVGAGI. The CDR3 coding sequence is TGTGCCAGCGTGATACGACAGGGTGTCGAGCCCCAGCATTTT. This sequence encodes CASVIRQGVEPQHF.

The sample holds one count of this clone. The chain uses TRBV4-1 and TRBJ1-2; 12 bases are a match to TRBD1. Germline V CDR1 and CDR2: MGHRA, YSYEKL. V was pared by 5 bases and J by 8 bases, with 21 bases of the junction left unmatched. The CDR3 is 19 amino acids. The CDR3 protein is CASSENAGTGGAGLGGYTF. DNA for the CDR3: TGCGCCAGCAGCGAAAACGCCGGGACAGGGGGCGCGGGTTTGGGCGGCTACACCTTC.

CDR3 nucleotide sequence: TGCGCCACGGGGAGGGACAGGGGGCGGTCTAATGAAAAACTGTTTTTT. This codes for CATGRDRGRSNEKLFF. V usage is TRBV5-1 and J usage is TRBJ1-4; 12 nucleotides agree with TRBD1. CDR1 and CDR2 (germline): SGHRS, YFSETQ. With 9 bases clipped from V and 3 bases from J, the junction kept 9 bases outside the gene matches. The CDR3 spans 16 residues.

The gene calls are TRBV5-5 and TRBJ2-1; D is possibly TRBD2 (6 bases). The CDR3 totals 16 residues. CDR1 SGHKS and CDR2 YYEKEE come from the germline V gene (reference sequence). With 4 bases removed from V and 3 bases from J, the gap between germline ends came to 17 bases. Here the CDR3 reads CASSGAGGLGYNEQFF. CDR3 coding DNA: TGTGCCAGCAGCGGGGCAGGAGGGTTGGGCTACAATGAGCAGTTCTTC.